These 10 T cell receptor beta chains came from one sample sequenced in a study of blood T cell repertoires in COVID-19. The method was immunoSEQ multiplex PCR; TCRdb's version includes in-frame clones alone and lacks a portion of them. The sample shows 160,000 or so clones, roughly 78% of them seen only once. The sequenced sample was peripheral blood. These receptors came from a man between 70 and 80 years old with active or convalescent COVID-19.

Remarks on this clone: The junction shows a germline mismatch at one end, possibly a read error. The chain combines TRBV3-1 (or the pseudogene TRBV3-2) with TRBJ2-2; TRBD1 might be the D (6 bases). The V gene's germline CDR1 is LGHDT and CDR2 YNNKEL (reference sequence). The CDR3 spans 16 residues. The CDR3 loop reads CASNQDAGANTGELFF. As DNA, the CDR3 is TGTGCCAGCAACCAAGATGCAGGGGCGAACACCGGGGAGCTGTTTTTT.

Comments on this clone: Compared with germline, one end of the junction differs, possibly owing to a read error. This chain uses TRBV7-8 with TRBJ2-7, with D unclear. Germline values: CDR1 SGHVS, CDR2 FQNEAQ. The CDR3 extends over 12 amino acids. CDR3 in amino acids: CASSLDLQRLFF. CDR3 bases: TGTGCCAGCAGCTTAGACCTTCAGCGTTTATTCTTC.

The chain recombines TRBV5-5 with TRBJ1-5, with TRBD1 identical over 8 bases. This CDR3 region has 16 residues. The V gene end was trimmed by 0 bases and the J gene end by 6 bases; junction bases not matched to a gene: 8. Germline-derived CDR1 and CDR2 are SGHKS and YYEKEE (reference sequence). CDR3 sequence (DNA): TGTGCCAGCAGCTTGGAGTCAGCAGGGGGCGGTCAGCCCCAGCATTTT. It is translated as CASSLESAGGGQPQHF. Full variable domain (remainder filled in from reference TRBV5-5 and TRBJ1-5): DAGVTQSPTHLIKTRGQQVTLRCSPISGHKSVSWYQQVLGQGPQFIFQYYEKEERGRGNFPDRFSARQFPNYSSELNVNALLLGDSALYLCASSLESAGGGQPQHFGDGTRLSIL.

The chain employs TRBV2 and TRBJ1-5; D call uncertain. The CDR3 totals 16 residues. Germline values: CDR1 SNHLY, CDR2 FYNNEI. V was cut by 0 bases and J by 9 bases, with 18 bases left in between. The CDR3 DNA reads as TGTGCCAGCAGTGAAGCCTTGGACTCCCGGATCTCGCCCCAGCATTTT. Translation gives CASSEALDSRISPQHF.

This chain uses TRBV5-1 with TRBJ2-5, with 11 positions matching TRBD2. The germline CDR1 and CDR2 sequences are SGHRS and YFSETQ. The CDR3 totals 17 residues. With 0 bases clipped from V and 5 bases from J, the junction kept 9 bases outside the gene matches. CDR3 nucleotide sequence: TGCGCCAGCAGCTTGGCCGATTTTAGCGGGGGGGCGGAGACCCAGTACTTC. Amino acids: CASSLADFSGGAETQYF.

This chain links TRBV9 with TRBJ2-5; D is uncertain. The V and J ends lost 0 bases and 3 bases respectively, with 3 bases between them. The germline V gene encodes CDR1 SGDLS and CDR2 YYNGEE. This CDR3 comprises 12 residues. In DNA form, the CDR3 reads TGTGCCAGCAGCGTAGCCGAAGAGACCCAGTACTTC. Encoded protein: CASSVAEETQYF.

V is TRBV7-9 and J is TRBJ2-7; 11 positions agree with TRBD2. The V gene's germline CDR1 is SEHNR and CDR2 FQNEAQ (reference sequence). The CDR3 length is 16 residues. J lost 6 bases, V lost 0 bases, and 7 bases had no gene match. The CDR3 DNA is TGTGCCAGCAGCTTAGCCGGGACTAGCGGTGCTCGCGAGCAGTACTTC. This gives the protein CASSLAGTSGAREQYF. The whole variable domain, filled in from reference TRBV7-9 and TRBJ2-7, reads DTGVSQNPRHKITKRGQNVTFRCDPISEHNRLYWYRQTLGQGPEFLTYFQNEAQLEKSRLLSDRFSAERPKGSFSTLEIQRTEQGDSAMYLCASSLAGTSGAREQYFGPGTRLTVT.

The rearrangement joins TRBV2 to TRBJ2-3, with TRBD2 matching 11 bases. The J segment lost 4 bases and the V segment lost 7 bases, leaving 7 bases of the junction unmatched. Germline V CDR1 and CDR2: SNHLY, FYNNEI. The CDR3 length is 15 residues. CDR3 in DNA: TGTGCCAGCACTGGACTAGCGGGTTACCCAGATACGCAGTATTTT. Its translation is CASTGLAGYPDTQYF. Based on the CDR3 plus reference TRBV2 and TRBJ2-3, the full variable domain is EPEVTQTPSHQVTQMGQEVILRCVPISNHLYFYWYRQILGQKVEFLVSFYNNEISEKSEIFDDQFSVERPDGSNFTLKIRSTKLEDSAMYFCASTGLAGYPDTQYFGPGTRLTVL.

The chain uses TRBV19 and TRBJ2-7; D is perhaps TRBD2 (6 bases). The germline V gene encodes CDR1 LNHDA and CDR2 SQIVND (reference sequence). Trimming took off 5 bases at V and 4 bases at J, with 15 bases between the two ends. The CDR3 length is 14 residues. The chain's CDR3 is CASSFGRGAYEQYF. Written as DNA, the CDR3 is TGTGCCAGTAGTTTCGGACGCGGGGCATACGAGCAGTACTTC.

The CDR3 spells CASSRDRQSPNEKLFF. The CDR3 DNA is TGCGCCAGCAGCCGGGACAGGCAATCCCCTAATGAAAAACTGTTTTTT. V gene TRBV5-1 combines with J gene TRBJ1-4; 8 nucleotides agree with TRBD1. CDR3 length: 16 residues. Germline V CDR1 and CDR2: SGHRS, YFSETQ. With V trimmed by 4 bases and J by 3 bases, 8 bases remained unmatched.